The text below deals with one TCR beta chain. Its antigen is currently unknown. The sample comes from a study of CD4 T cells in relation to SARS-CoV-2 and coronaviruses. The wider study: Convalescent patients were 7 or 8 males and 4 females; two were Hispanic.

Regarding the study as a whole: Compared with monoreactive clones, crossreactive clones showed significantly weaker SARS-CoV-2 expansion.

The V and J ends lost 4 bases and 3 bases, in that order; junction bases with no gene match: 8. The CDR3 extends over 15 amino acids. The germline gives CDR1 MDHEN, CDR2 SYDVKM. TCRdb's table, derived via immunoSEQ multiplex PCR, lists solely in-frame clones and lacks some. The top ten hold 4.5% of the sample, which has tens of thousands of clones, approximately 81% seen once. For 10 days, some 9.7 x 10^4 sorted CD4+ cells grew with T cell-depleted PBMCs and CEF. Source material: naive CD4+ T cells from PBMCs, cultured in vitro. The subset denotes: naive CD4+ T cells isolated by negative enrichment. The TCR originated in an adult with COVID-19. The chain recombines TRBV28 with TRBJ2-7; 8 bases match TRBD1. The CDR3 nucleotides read TGTGCCAGCAGTTCTGGGACAGGAGAAGTCTACGAGCAGTACTTC. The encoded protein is CASSSGTGEVYEQYF.